These T cell receptor beta chains were read from a single sample in a study of cytomegalovirus exposure and HLA in healthy donors. This table comes from immunoSEQ multiplex PCR, and its TCRdb copy is limited to in-frame clones, with some not included. The sample yields about 140,000 clones, about four fifths seen once. Sequences were obtained from PBMCs. The origin of the receptors is a woman in her thirties in good health and CMV-seronegative. The CDR3 runs from the conserved cysteine through the conserved F or W. The D gene is left open where the match is weak. Not every row has a clone size; where given, it reads once, few, many or a size class.

D gene	J gene	clone size	V gene	CDR3 DNA	CDR3 protein
NA	TRBJ1-5	NA	TRBV7-9	TGTGCCAGCAACCCCCACTTCTCGGGGGGCGCTTACAATCAGCCCCAGCATTTT	CASNPHFSGGAYNQPQHF
TRBD1	TRBJ2-3	NA	TRBV5-8	TGTGCCAGCAGCCCCACCGGACAGGGTTTCACAGATACGCAGTATTTT	CASSPTGQGFTDTQYF
TRBD2	TRBJ2-3	NA	TRBV29-1	TGCAGCGTTCGTTTAGCGGGGCGCACAGATACGCAGTATTTT	CSVRLAGRTDTQYF
NA	TRBJ2-7	NA	TRBV18	TGTGCCAGCTCACAGGCACCTAGCTCCTACGAGCAGTACTTC	CASSQAPSSYEQYF
NA	TRBJ1-5	NA	TRBV9	TGTGCCAGCAGCGAGGATGGAGGAGGGAATCAGCCCCAGCATTTT	CASSEDGGGNQPQHF
NA	TRBJ1-1	NA	TRBV4-2	TGTGCCAGCAGCCAAGGGGCCCCTCGGGGGGCTTTCTTT	CASSQGAPRGAFF
TRBD1	TRBJ1-4	NA	TRBV2	TGTGCCAGCGCAGGGACAGGGCTCGAAAAACTGTTTTTT	CASAGTGLEKLFF
NA	TRBJ2-3	NA	TRBV20-1	TGTGCGGCGGTACCCTCGGAGAAGCAGTATTTT	CAAVPSEKQYF
NA	TRBJ2-2	NA	TRBV14	TGTGCCAGCAGCCTCGGACTGATCACCACGAACACCGGGGAGCTGTTTTTT	CASSLGLITTNTGELFF
NA	TRBJ2-2	NA	TRBV4-2	TGTGCCAGCAGCCAAGGGGCGCAGGGCTCAAACACCGGGGAGCTGTTTTTT	CASSQGAQGSNTGELFF
TRBD1	TRBJ1-6	few	TRBV5-6	TGTGCCAGCAGCTTGGCCTTACAGGGGACTTCACCCCTCCACTTT	CASSLALQGTSPLHF
TRBD2	TRBJ2-5	NA	TRBV7-6	TGTGCCGGCAGCGCCTTAGCCTTCCTAGCGGGGGCCGGGGAGACCCAGTACTTC	CAGSALAFLAGAGETQYF
NA	TRBJ2-2	NA	TRBV7-9	TGTGCCAGCAGTCCCACCAGCGGTGACACCGGGGAGCTGTTTTTT	CASSPTSGDTGELFF
NA	TRBJ1-6	NA	TRBV10-3	TGTGCCAGCTCAGCTGACACCTATAATTCACCCCTCCACTTT	CASSADTYNSPLHF
NA	TRBJ1-1	NA	TRBV5-1	TGCGCCAGCAGACCGACAGCGAACACTGAAGCTTTCTTT	CASRPTANTEAFF
TRBD2	TRBJ2-2	NA	TRBV19	TGTGCCAGTAGTATAAAATTTGGCCGCGGGGGCACCGGGGAGCTGTTTTTT	CASSIKFGRGGTGELFF
TRBD1	TRBJ1-5	NA	TRBV2	TGTGCCAGCAGAGGGACAGGGGGCGAACAGCCCCAGCATTTT	CASRGTGGEQPQHF
TRBD1	TRBJ2-1	NA	TRBV2	TGTGCCAGCAGCCCCAACAGGGGTCAGTACAATGAGCAGTTCTTC	CASSPNRGQYNEQFF
TRBD2	TRBJ2-3	NA	TRBV10-1	TGCGCCAGTTGCGGGGGGGGCCGAGATACGCAGTATTTT	CASCGGGRDTQYF
NA	TRBJ2-2	NA	TRBV30	TGTGCCTGGATTGGGCTACTCACCGGGGAGCTGTTTTTT	CAWIGLLTGELFF
NA	TRBJ1-1	NA	TRBV5-1	TGCGCCAGCAGCCCGAGCAAACAGGTGATGAACACTGAAGCTTTCTTT	CASSPSKQVMNTEAFF
TRBD1	TRBJ2-5	NA	TRBV2	TGTGCCAGCAGACAGACAGGGGGAGAGACCCAGTACTTC	CASRQTGGETQYF
TRBD1	TRBJ1-1	NA	TRBV5-1	TGCGCCAGCACCACCGGGACAGGGGCCCCGAACACTGAAGCTTTCTTT	CASTTGTGAPNTEAFF
NA	TRBJ1-4	NA	TRBV7-2	TGTGCCAGCAGCTTAGGTTCTGGCGGGGGCTCGCGTGAAAAACTGTTTTTT	CASSLGSGGGSREKLFF
TRBD1	TRBJ2-7	NA	TRBV2	TGTGCCAGCAGCGGGGACAGGGGCTACGAGCAGTACTTC	CASSGDRGYEQYF
NA	TRBJ1-5	NA	TRBV6-6	TGTGCCAGCAGTTACCCAGGGTATGGGCTCAATCAGCCCCAGCATTTT	CASSYPGYGLNQPQHF
TRBD1	TRBJ1-2	NA	TRBV2	TGTGCCAGCAGAAGAAACAGGGGGCCCCTTTATGGCTACACCTTC	CASRRNRGPLYGYTF
NA	TRBJ1-2	once	TRBV4-2	TGTGCCAGCAGTGTCGGGGTAGGGAACTATGGCTACACCTTC	CASSVGVGNYGYTF
NA	TRBJ2-5	few	TRBV12-5	TGTGCTAGTGGTTGGAACGGGGAGACCCAGTACTTC	CASGWNGETQYF